This T cell receptor beta chain was identified during a study of shared clonotypes between healthy human individuals. At the level of the study: The study drew on a couple of women and three men aged 18 to 49 as donors.

Every subset had its genomic DNA shared out evenly among several immunoSEQ plates. The data were produced by immunoSEQ multiplex PCR, yet TCRdb's version contains in-frame clones alone and is incomplete. The sample lists 190,000 or so clones, approximately 92% occurring once. The germline V gene has CDR1 ENHRY and CDR2 SYGVKD. The CDR3 is 13 amino acids. V was cut by 3 bases and J by 1 base, with 6 bases left in between. Adults of Caucasian background living in Nashville, Tennessee made up all donors. This receptor was taken from a woman in her twenties or thirties in good health. The chain recombines TRBV10-3 with TRBJ1-1; D is unclear. Material for sequencing was naive CD4+ T cells sorted from blood. Subset defined: CD45RA+ positively selected. The CDR3 loop reads CAISDGRNTEAFF. The CDR3 nucleotides are TGTGCCATCAGTGACGGCAGGAACACTGAAGCTTTCTTT.